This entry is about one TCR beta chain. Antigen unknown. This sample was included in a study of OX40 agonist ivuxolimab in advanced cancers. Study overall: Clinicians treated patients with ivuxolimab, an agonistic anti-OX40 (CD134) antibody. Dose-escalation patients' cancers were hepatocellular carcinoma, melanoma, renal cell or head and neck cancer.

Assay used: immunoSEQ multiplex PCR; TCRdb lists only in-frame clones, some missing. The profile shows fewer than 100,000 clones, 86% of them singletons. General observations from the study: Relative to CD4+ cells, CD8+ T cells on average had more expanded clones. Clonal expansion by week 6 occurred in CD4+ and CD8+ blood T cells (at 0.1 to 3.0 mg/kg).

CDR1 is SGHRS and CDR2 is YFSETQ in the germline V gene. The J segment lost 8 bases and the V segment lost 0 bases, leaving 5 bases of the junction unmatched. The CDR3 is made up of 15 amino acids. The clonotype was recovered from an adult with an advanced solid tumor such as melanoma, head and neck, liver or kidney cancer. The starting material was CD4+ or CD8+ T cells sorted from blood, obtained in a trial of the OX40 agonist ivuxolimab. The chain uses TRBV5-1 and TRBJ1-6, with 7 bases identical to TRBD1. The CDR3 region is CASSLGQGEHSPLHF. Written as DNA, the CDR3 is TGCGCCAGCAGCTTGGGTCAGGGGGAGCATTCACCCCTCCACTTT.